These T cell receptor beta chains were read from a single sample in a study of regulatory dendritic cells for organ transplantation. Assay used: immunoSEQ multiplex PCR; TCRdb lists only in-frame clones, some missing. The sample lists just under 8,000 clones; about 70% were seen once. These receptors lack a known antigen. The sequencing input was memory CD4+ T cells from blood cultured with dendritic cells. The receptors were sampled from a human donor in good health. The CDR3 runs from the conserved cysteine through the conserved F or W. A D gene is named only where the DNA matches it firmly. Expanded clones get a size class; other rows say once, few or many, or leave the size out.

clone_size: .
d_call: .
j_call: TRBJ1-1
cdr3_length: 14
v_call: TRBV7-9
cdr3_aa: CASSVVPENTEAFF
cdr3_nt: TGTGCCAGCAGCGTAGTACCAGAGAACACTGAAGCTTTCTTT

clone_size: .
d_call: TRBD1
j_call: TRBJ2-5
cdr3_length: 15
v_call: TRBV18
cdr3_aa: CASSPKTGLEETQYF
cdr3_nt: TGTGCCAGCTCACCTAAGACAGGGCTTGAGGAGACCCAGTACTTC

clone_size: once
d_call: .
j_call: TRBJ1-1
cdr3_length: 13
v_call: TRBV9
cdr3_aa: CASSLSGNTEAFF
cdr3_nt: TGTGCCAGCAGTCTTAGTGGGAACACTGAAGCTTTCTTT

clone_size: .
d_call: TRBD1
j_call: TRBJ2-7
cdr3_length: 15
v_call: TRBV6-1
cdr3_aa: CASSEPALGQDEQYF
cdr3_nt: TGTGCCAGCAGTGAACCTGCCCTTGGACAGGACGAGCAGTACTTC

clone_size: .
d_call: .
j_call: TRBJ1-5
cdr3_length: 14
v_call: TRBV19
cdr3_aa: CASRSEQSNQPQHF
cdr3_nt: TGTGCCAGTAGGAGTGAACAGAGCAATCAGCCCCAGCATTTT

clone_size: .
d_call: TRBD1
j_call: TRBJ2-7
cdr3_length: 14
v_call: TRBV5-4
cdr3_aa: CASSGRQGDYEQYF
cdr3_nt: TGTGCCAGCAGCGGAAGACAGGGGGACTACGAGCAGTACTTC

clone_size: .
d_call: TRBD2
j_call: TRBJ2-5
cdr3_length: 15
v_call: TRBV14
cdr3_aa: CASSRASGGQETQYF
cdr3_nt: TGTGCCAGCAGCCGAGCTAGCGGGGGCCAAGAGACCCAGTACTTC

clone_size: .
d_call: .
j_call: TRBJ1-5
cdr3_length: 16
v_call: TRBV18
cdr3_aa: CASSQGRGYSNQPQHF
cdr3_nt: TGTGCCAGCTCACAAGGGAGGGGCTATAGCAATCAGCCCCAGCATTTT

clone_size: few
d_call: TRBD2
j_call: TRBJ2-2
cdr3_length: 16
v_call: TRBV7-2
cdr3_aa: CASRSNPGLATGELFF
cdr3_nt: TGTGCCAGCAGATCTAATCCGGGACTAGCGACCGGGGAGCTGTTTTTT

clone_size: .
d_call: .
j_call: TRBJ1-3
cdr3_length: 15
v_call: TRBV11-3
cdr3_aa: CASSPEQGTGNTIYF
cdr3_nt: TGTGCCAGCAGCCCGGAACAGGGTACTGGAAACACCATATATTTT

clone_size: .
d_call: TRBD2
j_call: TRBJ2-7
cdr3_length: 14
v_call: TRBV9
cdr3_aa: CASSPSGHSYEQYF
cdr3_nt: TGTGCCAGCAGCCCTAGCGGACACAGCTACGAGCAGTACTTC

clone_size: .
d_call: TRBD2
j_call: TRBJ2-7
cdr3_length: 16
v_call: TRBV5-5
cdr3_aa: CASSQYSYGGADEQYF
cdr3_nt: TGTGCCAGCAGCCAGTATTCGTACGGGGGGGCTGACGAGCAGTACTTC

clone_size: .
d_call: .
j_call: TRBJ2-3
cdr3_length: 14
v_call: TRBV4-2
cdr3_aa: CASSQVAITDTQYF
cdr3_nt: TGTGCCAGCAGCCAAGTAGCTATTACAGATACGCAGTATTTT

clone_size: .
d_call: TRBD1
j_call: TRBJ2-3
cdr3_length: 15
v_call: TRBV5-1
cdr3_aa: CASSSGQSSTDTQYF
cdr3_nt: TGCGCCAGCAGCTCGGGACAGTCAAGCACAGATACGCAGTATTTT

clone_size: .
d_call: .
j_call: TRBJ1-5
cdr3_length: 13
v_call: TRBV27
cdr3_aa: CASSLERNQPQHF
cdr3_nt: TGTGCCAGCAGTTTAGAGCGCAATCAGCCCCAGCATTTT

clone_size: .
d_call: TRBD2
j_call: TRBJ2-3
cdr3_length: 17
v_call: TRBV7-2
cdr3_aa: CASSFAGTSGGGDTQYF
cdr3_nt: TGTGCCAGCAGCTTCGCCGGGACTAGCGGGGGGGGTGATACGCAGTATTTT

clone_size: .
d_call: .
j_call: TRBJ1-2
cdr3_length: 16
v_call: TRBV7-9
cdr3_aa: CASSSSYHRGNYGYTF
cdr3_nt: TGTGCCAGCAGCTCGTCGTACCATAGGGGGAACTATGGCTACACCTTC

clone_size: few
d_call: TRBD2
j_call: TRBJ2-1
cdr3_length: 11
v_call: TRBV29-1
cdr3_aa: CSVGTSGEQFF
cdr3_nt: TGCAGCGTCGGGACTAGTGGGGAGCAGTTCTTC

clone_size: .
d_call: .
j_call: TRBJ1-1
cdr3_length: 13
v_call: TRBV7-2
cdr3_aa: CASSGDRNTEAFF
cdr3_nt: TGTGCCAGCAGCGGCGACAGGAACACTGAAGCTTTCTTT

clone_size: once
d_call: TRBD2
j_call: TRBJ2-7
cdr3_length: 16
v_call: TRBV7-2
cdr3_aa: CASSPPGLASSYEQYF
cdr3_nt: TGTGCCAGCAGCCCCCCGGGACTAGCGAGCTCCTACGAGCAGTACTTC

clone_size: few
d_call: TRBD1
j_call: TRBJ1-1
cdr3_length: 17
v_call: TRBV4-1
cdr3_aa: CASSQRTGGVVNTEAFF
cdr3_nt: TGCGCCAGCAGCCAACGGACAGGGGGGGTCGTGAACACTGAAGCTTTCTTT

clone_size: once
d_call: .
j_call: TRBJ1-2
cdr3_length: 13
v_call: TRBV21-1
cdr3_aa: CASSKTGLYGYTF
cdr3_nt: TGTGCCAGCAGCAAAACAGGCCTCTATGGCTACACCTTC

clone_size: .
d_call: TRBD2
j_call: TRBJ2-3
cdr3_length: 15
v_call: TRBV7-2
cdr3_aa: CASSLGGVSTDTQYF
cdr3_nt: TGTGCCAGCAGCTTGGGGGGGGTGAGCACAGATACGCAGTATTTT

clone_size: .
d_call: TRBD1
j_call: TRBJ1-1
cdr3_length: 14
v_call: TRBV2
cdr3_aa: CASRRDRGNTEAFF
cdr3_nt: TGTGCCAGCAGGCGGGACAGGGGGAACACTGAAGCTTTCTTT

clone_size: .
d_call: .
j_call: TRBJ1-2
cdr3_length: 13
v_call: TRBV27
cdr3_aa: CASSLDINYGYTF
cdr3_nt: TGTGCCAGCAGCCTGGACATCAACTATGGCTACACCTTC

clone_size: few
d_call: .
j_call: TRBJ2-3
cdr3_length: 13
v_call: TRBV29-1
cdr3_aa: CSVEPGNTDTQYF
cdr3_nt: TGCAGCGTTGAGCCAGGGAATACAGATACGCAGTATTTT

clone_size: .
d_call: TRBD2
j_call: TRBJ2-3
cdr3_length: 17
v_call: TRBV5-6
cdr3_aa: CASSLMVAGASTDTQYF
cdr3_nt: TGTGCCAGCAGCTTGATGGTAGCGGGGGCTAGCACAGATACGCAGTATTTT

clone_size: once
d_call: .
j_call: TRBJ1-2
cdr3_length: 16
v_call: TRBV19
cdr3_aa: CASSPDSEALSYGYTF
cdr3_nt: TGTGCCAGTAGTCCGGACAGCGAGGCCCTCAGCTATGGCTACACCTTC

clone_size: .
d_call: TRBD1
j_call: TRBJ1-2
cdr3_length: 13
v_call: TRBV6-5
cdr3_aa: CASNTQGAGGYTF
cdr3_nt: TGTGCCAGCAATACGCAGGGGGCCGGTGGCTACACCTTC

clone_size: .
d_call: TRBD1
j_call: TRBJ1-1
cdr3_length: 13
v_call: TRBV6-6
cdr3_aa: CASNRQGATEAFF
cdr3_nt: TGTGCCAGCAACCGACAGGGGGCCACTGAAGCTTTCTTT

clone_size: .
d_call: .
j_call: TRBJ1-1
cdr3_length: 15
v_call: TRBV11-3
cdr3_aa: CASTIGGALNTEAFF
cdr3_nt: TGTGCCAGCACCATTGGCGGGGCGTTGAACACTGAAGCTTTCTTT

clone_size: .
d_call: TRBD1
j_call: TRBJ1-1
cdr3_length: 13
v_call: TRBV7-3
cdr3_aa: CASSPGQGFEAFF
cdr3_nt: TGTGCCAGCAGCCCAGGACAGGGATTTGAAGCTTTCTTT